This TCR beta chain is drawn from a study of blood T cells in healthy people across ages (dated by TCRdb to 2015 to 2017). Describing the broader study: Template switching captured roughly one uniquely barcoded TCR beta cDNA molecule per two T cells in model experiments. The study analyzed two additional independent replicas of 1 million unique cDNA reads from the same blood draw for two donors, one aged 18 to 30 and one aged 80 or older. The study measured age-related changes in TCR beta repertoire diversity using deep sequencing normalized with unique cDNA molecular identifiers. Four age groups were formed from the donors: young (average roughly 15 years), middle-aged (around 39), aged (roughly 59) and long-lived (around 82). Donors of different ages were randomly distributed across sequencing lanes to avoid experimental bias. Broader findings and caveats from the paper: Observed TCR beta diversity per million T cells fell roughly linearly with age, and a significant reduction was already apparent by age roughly 40. Observed TCR beta diversity correlated strongly with the percentage of naive T cells measured by flow cytometry. Estimates of total diversity based on one million sequenced T cells were considered lower bounds and underestimates. Because profiling used bulk unsorted PBMCs, naive and antigen-experienced compartments could not be compared conclusively. Donor CMV infection status was unknown, potentially confounding age-related changes in expanded clonotypes. Compared with the aged group, the long-lived group had more naive CD4+ T cells, fewer expanded clones and increased TCR diversity, suggesting age selection.

Systemically healthy Caucasian individuals from Russia, roughly 40 in total and aged about 6 to 95 years, were included as donors. Ten milliliters of peripheral blood were drawn from each donor into EDTA-treated Vacutainer tubes. PBMCs were isolated by Ficoll-Paque density-gradient centrifugation, with at least 6.5 million obtained per sample. Trizol reagent was used to extract total RNA from PBMCs, with at least 6 micrograms per sample. Naive CD45RAhigh/CD27high T cell percentages were measured by flow cytometry on a PBMC aliquot from every donor. Libraries were constructed by 5' RACE. TCRdb records Illumina HiSeq 2500 as the sequencer. The second PCR ran for about 6 to 12 cycles and used a J-beta primer mix along with a sample-barcoded 5' primer. Each TCR beta cDNA molecule received a unique molecular identifier from a template-switch 5' adaptor carrying 12 random nucleotides. At least 2.5 million CDR3-containing paired-end reads were obtained from each sample. First-strand cDNA was synthesized from all RNA with the Mint cDNA synthesis kit, primed by a TRBC-specific oligonucleotide. Following uracil-DNA glycosylase treatment, a first 18-cycle PCR with universal primers M1SS and BC2_uni_R was performed on all cDNA. The authors' pipeline ran thus. Normalization of each sample was performed by random selection of 1 million high-quality reads, each carrying a distinct molecular identifier. Reads sharing molecular identifiers were discarded rather than binned into consensus sequences. MiTCR, run with a Q25 quality threshold and the strictest error-elimination algorithm, handled CDR3 identification, clonotype clustering and error correction. A nonparametric unseen species model with Euler transformation was used to estimate a lower bound on total TCR beta diversity. TCRdb passed the public sequencing reads through fastp at Q25 and MiXCR, retaining productive beta sequences. For every CDR3 protein sequence, its rows merge into one entry that carries the most common genes and DNA. Clone size and V and J calls follow TCRdb, not the original study. The sample table holds around 800,000 distinct CDR3 sequences, of which 35% to 50% were seen once. The ten most abundant clones make up less than 20% of the sample.

The CDR3 spans 15 residues, from the cysteine through the phenylalanine. The only DNA kept is the CDR3, 45 bases in frame from the first base. V ends up 0 bases short and J 2 bases short, with an unmatched junction base count of 1. As encoded in the germline V gene, CDR1 is LGHNA while CDR2 is YNFKEQ. This clonotype is a singleton in its sample. Its recognized antigen is unknown. One base away there is no much larger clone; base qualities are not given. One read yields weak evidence. The sample consisted of blood. The TCR sequence derives from a man of 80 years or more in good health. The chain links TRBV4-2 with TRBJ1-2; 9 central nucleotides agree with TRBD1. The CDR3 region: CASSQEDRGNYGYTF. At the DNA level, the sequence is TGTGCCAGCAGCCAAGAGGACAGGGGAAACTATGGCTACACCTTC.